The clone carrying this T cell receptor (beta chain) was recorded at least ten times. Its antigen is not identified. If no ophthalmopathy progression occurred within 18 months, Graves' hyperthyroidism was stable. Researchers took RNA transcripts and amplified the TCR beta CDR3 regions from them. TCR CDR3 underwent first-round RT-PCR with the HTBI primer set. One entry per CDR3 protein, called by TCRdb with MiXCR from the multiplex PCR reads. Of about 480,000 distinct CDR3 sequences listed, around an eighth are singletons. CDR1 and CDR2 (germline): SGHAT, FQNNGV. The CDR3 length is 14 residues. Trimming pared 5 bases from V and 1 base from J, leaving 9 bases between. The sample belongs to a study of T cells in Graves' hyperthyroidism and ophthalmopathy. Study-wide results and caveats: Among clonotypes expanded in thyroid above 0.001, most were also found in blood.

The V gene is TRBV11-2, the J gene TRBJ2-4; D unclear. This receptor was identified in a young woman with Graves' hyperthyroidism. Sequences were obtained from blood. CDR3 region: CASSGVRAKNIQYF. CDR3 nucleotide sequence: TGTGCCAGCAGCGGAGTTAGGGCCAAAAACATTCAGTACTTC.